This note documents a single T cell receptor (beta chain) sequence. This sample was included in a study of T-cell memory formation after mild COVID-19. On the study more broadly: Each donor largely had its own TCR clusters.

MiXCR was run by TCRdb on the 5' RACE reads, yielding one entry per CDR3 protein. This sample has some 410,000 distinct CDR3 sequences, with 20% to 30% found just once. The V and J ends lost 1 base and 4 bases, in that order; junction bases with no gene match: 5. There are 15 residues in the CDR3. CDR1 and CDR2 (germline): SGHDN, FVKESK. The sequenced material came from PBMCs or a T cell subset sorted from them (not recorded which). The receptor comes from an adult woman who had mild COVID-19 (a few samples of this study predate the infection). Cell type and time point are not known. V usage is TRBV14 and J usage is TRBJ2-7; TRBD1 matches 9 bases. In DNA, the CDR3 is TGTGCCAGCAGCCAAGCGGACAGGGGACCTTACGAGCAGTACTTC. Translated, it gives CASSQADRGPYEQYF.